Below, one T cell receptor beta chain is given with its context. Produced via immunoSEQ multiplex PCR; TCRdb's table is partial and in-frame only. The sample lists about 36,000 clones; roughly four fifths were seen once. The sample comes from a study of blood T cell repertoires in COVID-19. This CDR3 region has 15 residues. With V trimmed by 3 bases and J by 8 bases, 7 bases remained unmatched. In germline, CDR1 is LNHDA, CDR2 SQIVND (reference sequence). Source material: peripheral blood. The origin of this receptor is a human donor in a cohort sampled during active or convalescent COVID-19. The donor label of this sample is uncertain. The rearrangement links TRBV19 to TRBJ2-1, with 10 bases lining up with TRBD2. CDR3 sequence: CASSIRSGRADEQFF. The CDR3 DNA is TGTGCCAGTAGTATTAGGAGCGGGAGGGCCGATGAGCAGTTCTTC.